The count of the clone carrying this TCR beta chain is one. What it binds is unknown. What was sequenced were expressed TCRB transcripts, since all of the isolated RNA had been reverse transcribed. The data were produced by immunoSEQ multiplex PCR, yet TCRdb's version contains in-frame clones alone and is incomplete. The table includes about 700,000 clones, roughly an eighth detected once. The sample comes from a study of beta chain features in type 1 diabetes. Study outcomes and limitations: Researchers report that Type 1 diabetes patients had moderately but significantly shorter TCRB CDR3s across all four CD4+ subsets.

V gave up 3 bases and J gave up 2 bases, with 16 bases separating them. CDR1 LNHDA and CDR2 SQIVND come from the germline V gene (reference sequence). CDR3 length equals 16 residues. The sequence was obtained from a man younger than 35 with type 1 diabetes. Sample: naive CD4+ T cells from blood. The rearrangement joins TRBV19 to TRBJ1-2, with a weak D call TRBD1 (5 bases). CDR3 sequence (DNA): TGTGCCAGTAGTATCCTGCCAGGGACCAAAAACTATGGCTACACCTTC. Its protein product is CASSILPGTKNYGYTF.